The 25 T cell receptor beta chains below all came from one sample that was sequenced in a study of shared clonotypes between healthy human individuals. The table came from immunoSEQ multiplex PCR; TCRdb's copy has only in-frame clones and leaves some out. Of approximately 1.5 million clones listed, approximately 98.5% are singletons. Specimen: naive CD4+ T cells sorted from blood. Subset denoted: CD45RA+ positively selected. Receptors were obtained from a man between 25 and 39 years old in good health.

The chain has TRBV6-1 and TRBJ1-1; D perhaps matches TRBD1 (6 bases). This CDR3 has 14 residues. The V gene's germline CDR1 is MNHNS and CDR2 SASEGT. V was shortened by 9 bases and J by 1 base, with 15 bases between the two germline ends. CDR3 coding DNA: TGTGCCAGTACTCAGGGGAATTGGAACACTGAAGCTTTCTTT. It yields the protein CASTQGNWNTEAFF.

This chain joins TRBV5-1 and TRBJ1-1, with unresolved D. V dropped 0 bases and J dropped 4 bases, with 13 bases sitting between them. CDR1 and CDR2 (germline): SGHRS, YFSETQ. This CDR3 region has 15 residues. As DNA, the CDR3 is TGCGCCAGCAGCTTGGGGACGGTCGGCGGCACTGAAGCTTTCTTT. This encodes CASSLGTVGGTEAFF. Together with reference TRBV5-1 and TRBJ1-1, the CDR3 gives the full variable domain: KAGVTQTPRYLIKTRGQQVTLSCSPISGHRSVSWYQQTPGQGLQFLFEYFSETQRNKGNFPGRFSGRQFSNSRSEMNVSTLELGDSALYLCASSLGTVGGTEAFFGQGTRLTVV.

This clone was observed once. V gene TRBV14 combines with J gene TRBJ2-5, with D perhaps TRBD2 (5 bases). In germline, CDR1 is SGHDN, CDR2 FVKESK. Trimming took off 5 bases at V and 2 bases at J, with 12 bases between the two ends. The CDR3 sequence is 14 residues long. CDR3 region: CASSNPRDQETQYF. CDR3 in DNA: TGTGCCAGCAGCAACCCCCGGGATCAAGAGACCCAGTACTTC.

This chain connects TRBV28 to TRBJ2-7; D uncertain. The CDR3 loop spans 16 amino acids. Germline-derived CDR1 and CDR2 are MDHEN and SYDVKM. Trimming pared 6 bases from V and 6 bases from J, leaving 24 bases between. The CDR3 nucleotides read TGTGCCAGCAGGTTGGCCCCCAGGATCAGGAACTCCGAGCAGTACTTC. It encodes CASRLAPRIRNSEQYF.

The chain combines TRBV2 with TRBJ2-3; TRBD1 or TRBD2 may be the D gene (6 bases each). The germline V gene encodes CDR1 SNHLY and CDR2 FYNNEI. This CDR3 contains 14 residues. Deletions cut 5 bases from V and 4 bases from J, with 13 bases between. The CDR3 nucleotides are TGTGCCAGCAGTTACGATCGGGGGCCAGATACGCAGTATTTT. It specifies CASSYDRGPDTQYF.

This chain uses TRBV5-1 with TRBJ2-7, with a tentative D call TRBD2 (6 bases). Trimming pared 4 bases from V and 2 bases from J, leaving 13 bases between. This CDR3 is 14 amino acids long. Germline V gives CDR1 SGHRS, CDR2 YFSETQ. CDR3 region: CASSRRGMPYEQYF. The CDR3 nucleotides read TGCGCCAGCAGCCGGCGGGGTATGCCCTACGAGCAGTACTTC.

The CDR3 protein is CSVVNPAGVETQYF. CDR3 nucleotide sequence: TGCAGCGTTGTTAACCCAGCGGGAGTGGAGACCCAGTACTTC. V usage is TRBV29-1 and J usage is TRBJ2-5; 8 nucleotides line up with TRBD2. With 4 bases clipped from V and 5 bases from J, the junction kept 9 bases outside the gene matches. Looked up from germline, CDR1 is SQVTM and CDR2 is ANQGSEA. The CDR3 consists of 14 residues.

The rearrangement joins TRBV5-1 to TRBJ2-7; 7 bases match TRBD2. The CDR3 has 14 amino acids. V was pared by 6 bases and J by 2 bases, with 8 bases of the junction left unmatched. Per the germline V gene, CDR1 is SGHRS and CDR2 is YFSETQ. For the CDR3, the DNA is TGCGCCAGCACTCCCGGGACTATGCCCTACGAGCAGTACTTC. Protein sequence: CASTPGTMPYEQYF.

This chain connects TRBV7-8 to TRBJ2-1, with D perhaps being TRBD1 or TRBD2 (5 bases each). The CDR3 runs to 16 residues. Germline loops: CDR1 SGHVS, CDR2 FQNEAQ. V was cut by 1 base and J by 12 bases, with 22 bases left in between. The CDR3 DNA follows: TGTGCCAGCAGCTTAGTCGGCGCAGGGAAAGAGGGCCCGCAGTTCTTC. Translating it yields CASSLVGAGKEGPQFF.

V usage is TRBV5-4 and J usage is TRBJ2-1; 11 positions agree with TRBD2. Looked up from germline, CDR1 is SGHNT and CDR2 is YYREEE (reference sequence). The V and J ends lost 0 bases and 6 bases, in that order; junction bases with no gene match: 2. This CDR3 contains 15 residues. The CDR3 reads CASSLGGLAGNEQFF. DNA of the CDR3: TGTGCCAGCAGCTTGGGAGGACTAGCGGGCAATGAGCAGTTCTTC. Using reference TRBV5-4 and TRBJ2-1 for the parts outside the CDR3, the full variable domain is ETGVTQSPTHLIKTRGQQVTLRCSSQSGHNTVSWYQQALGQGPQFIFQYYREEENGRGNFPPRFSGLQFPNYSSELNVNALELDDSALYLCASSLGGLAGNEQFFGPGTRLTVL.

The rearrangement joins TRBV9 to TRBJ1-1; a weak D match, TRBD1 (5 bases). Per germline, CDR1 SGDLS and CDR2 YYNGEE. V was cut by 0 bases and J by 1 base, with 10 bases left in between. The CDR3 is 15 amino acids. The CDR3 spells CASSVEGIANTEAFF. CDR3 bases: TGTGCCAGCAGCGTAGAGGGGATCGCGAACACTGAAGCTTTCTTT.

The J gene is TRBJ2-2, the V gene TRBV18, with D unclear. The germline V gene has CDR1 KGHSH and CDR2 LQKENI. The CDR3 spans 16 residues. Trimming cost V 0 bases and J 6 bases, with 14 bases left between them. For the CDR3, the DNA is TGTGCCAGCTCACCACCGTCGTTCCGGTCCCCCGGGGAGCTGTTTTTT. Translated: CASSPPSFRSPGELFF. Looking up the rest from reference TRBV18 and TRBJ2-2 gives the full variable domain: NAGVMQNPRHLVRRRGQEARLRCSPMKGHSHVYWYRQLPEEGLKFMVYLQKENIIDESGMPKERFSAEFPKEGPSILRIQQVVRGDSAAYFCASSPPSFRSPGELFFGEGSRLTVL.

The chain has TRBV28 and TRBJ2-2; 7 positions match TRBD2. This CDR3 spans 15 amino acids. The V and J ends lost 8 bases and 0 bases, in that order; junction bases with no gene match: 6. The germline V gene has CDR1 MDHEN and CDR2 SYDVKM. The CDR3 DNA reads as TGTGCCAGCGGGGGGGTCACAACGAACACCGGGGAGCTGTTTTTT. As protein: CASGGVTTNTGELFF. Together with reference TRBV28 and TRBJ2-2, the CDR3 gives the full variable domain: DVKVTQSSRYLVKRTGEKVFLECVQDMDHENMFWYRQDPGLGLRLIYFSYDVKMKEKGDIPEGYSVSREKKERFSLILESASTNQTSMYLCASGGVTTNTGELFFGEGSRLTVL.

This chain uses TRBV9 with TRBJ2-4; D remains ambiguous. V was cut by 0 bases and J by 1 base, with 17 bases left in between. Germline-derived CDR1 and CDR2 are SGDLS and YYNGEE. The CDR3 totals 18 residues. This CDR3 is CASSVGVKPSSAKNIQYF. CDR3 DNA sequence: TGTGCCAGCAGCGTAGGTGTTAAACCGTCCTCGGCCAAAAACATTCAGTACTTC.

This rearrangement joins TRBV5-1 to TRBJ2-7, with D unresolved. The V end was cut by 0 bases, the J end by 5 bases, with 9 bases between. The CDR3 spans 13 residues. CDR1 is SGHRS, CDR2 YFSETQ, per germline. This CDR3 reads CASSLVLGNEQYF. The CDR3 coding sequence is TGCGCCAGCAGCTTGGTCCTGGGGAACGAGCAGTACTTC.

V and J are TRBV5-1 and TRBJ2-2; no clear D gene. From germline, CDR1 is SGHRS and CDR2 YFSETQ. CDR3 length equals 14 residues. V shed 6 bases and J shed 0 bases, with 9 bases lying between them. Written as DNA, the CDR3 is TGCGCCAGCACGGAAGCAGCGAACACCGGGGAGCTGTTTTTT. It yields the protein CASTEAANTGELFF.

This chain joins TRBV5-4 and TRBJ2-7; the match to TRBD2 covers 8 bases. In germline, CDR1 is SGHNT, CDR2 YYREEE (reference sequence). The CDR3 spans 14 residues. J gave up 6 bases and V 0 bases, and 5 bases lay outside the gene matches. The CDR3 loop is CASSLEGTRGEQYF. The DNA of the CDR3 is TGTGCCAGCAGCTTGGAGGGGACTAGAGGCGAGCAGTACTTC.

The chain has TRBV5-1 and TRBJ2-3, with 9 positions matching TRBD1. V trimming: 5 bases; J trimming: 2 bases; junction bases outside the gene matches: 6. CDR3 length equals 15 residues. Germline assignment: CDR1 SGHRS and CDR2 YFSETQ. The CDR3 region is CASRHRDRDTDTQYF. CDR3 sequence (DNA): TGCGCCAGCAGGCACCGGGACAGGGACACAGATACGCAGTATTTT.

This chain joins TRBV10-1 and TRBJ1-2, with 8 nucleotides matching TRBD1. The germline V gene has CDR1 WNHNN and CDR2 SYGVQD (reference sequence). The V gene end was trimmed by 2 bases and the J gene end by 4 bases; junction bases not matched to a gene: 3. The CDR3 is 14 amino acids. The CDR3 DNA reads as TGCGCCAGCAGTGAGGGGACAGGCCCCTATGGCTACACCTTC. Amino acids: CASSEGTGPYGYTF.

This clone was observed once. The rearrangement joins TRBV28 to TRBJ2-5, with 9 nucleotides matching TRBD1. CDR1 and CDR2 from the germline V gene are MDHEN and SYDVKM. With 6 bases clipped from V and 3 bases from J, the junction kept 11 bases outside the gene matches. This CDR3 is 16 amino acids long. The CDR3: CASRDGTGRVEETQYF. CDR3 coding DNA: TGTGCCAGCAGGGACGGGACAGGGAGGGTAGAAGAGACCCAGTACTTC.

The chain has TRBV9 and TRBJ1-4, with D possibly TRBD1 on 5 matching bases. Germline CDR1 reads SGDLS; CDR2 reads YYNGEE. The CDR3 consists of 15 residues. Trimming took 0 bases from V and 6 from J, leaving 12 bases between them. The CDR3: CASSVGGAWDEKLFF. For the CDR3, the DNA is TGTGCCAGCAGCGTAGGAGGGGCATGGGATGAAAAACTGTTTTTT.

To note about this clone: Additional DNA sequences in this sample encode the identical CDR3. The chain uses TRBV5-1 and TRBJ2-5, with 9 bases that match TRBD1. Germline trimming cut 4 bases from V and 4 bases from J; bases unmatched to any gene: 2. The length of the CDR3 is 13 residues. The germline CDR1 and CDR2 sequences are SGHRS and YFSETQ. Here the CDR3 DNA reads TGCGCCAGCAGCCTGACAGGGGGAGAGACCCAGTACTTC. This gives the protein CASSLTGGETQYF. The variable domain in full, with the rest retrieved from reference TRBV5-1 and TRBJ2-5, is KAGVTQTPRYLIKTRGQQVTLSCSPISGHRSVSWYQQTPGQGLQFLFEYFSETQRNKGNFPGRFSGRQFSNSRSEMNVSTLELGDSALYLCASSLTGGETQYFGPGTRLLVL.

This rearrangement joins TRBV18 to TRBJ2-3; 10 positions agree with TRBD1. CDR3 length: 16 amino acids. Germline V gene data show CDR1 as KGHSH and CDR2 as LQKENI. The ends lost 4 bases at V and 4 bases at J; junction bases unmatched: 8. As DNA, the CDR3 is TGTGCCAGCTCACAGGGACAGGGGTTTGGAGCAGATACGCAGTATTTT. Translation: CASSQGQGFGADTQYF.

The V gene is TRBV2, the J gene TRBJ2-3; 15 nucleotides line up with TRBD2. V lost 9 bases, J lost 6 bases, and 7 bases stayed unmatched. CDR1 SNHLY and CDR2 FYNNEI come from the germline V gene. CDR3 length: 15 residues. The CDR3 here is CASSIGLAGGDTQYF. The CDR3 DNA sequence: TGTGCCAGTTCCATAGGACTAGCGGGAGGGGATACGCAGTATTTT.

Worth noting for this clone: Different DNA sequences within this sample yield the same CDR3. The J gene is TRBJ2-2, the V gene TRBV7-2; D call uncertain. The CDR3 extends over 12 amino acids. In germline, CDR1 is SGHTA, CDR2 FQGNSA. V was trimmed by 1 base and J by 6 bases, leaving 3 bases between them. The CDR3 loop reads CASSLVSGELFF. In nucleotides, the CDR3 is TGTGCCAGCAGCTTAGTTTCCGGGGAGCTGTTTTTT.